Included here is one T cell receptor (beta chain) sequence, with context. Its target is unknown. The source of the sample is a study of cytomegalovirus exposure and HLA in healthy donors. Amplification used 60 Vbeta primers and 13 Jbeta primers. TCRdb keeps only in-frame clones here, not all; method: immunoSEQ multiplex PCR. The sample lists tens of thousands of clones; 78% were seen once. Germline assignment: CDR1 LGHNA and CDR2 YNFKEQ. This CDR3 comprises 15 residues. Trimming took off 0 bases at V and 1 base at J, with 7 bases between the two ends. In nominal health when sampled, donors likely had unrecorded immune exposures nonetheless. Study-level points and caveats: There was a cluster of highly shared sequence variants that was likely a sequencing artifact. A later analysis appeared to link common viral pathogens to several of the most significant clusters. For most subjects, TCR beta sequences were reported to predict HLA-A and HLA-B alleles with accuracy.

This receptor was obtained from a woman between 40 and 55 years old in good health and CMV-seropositive. This rearrangement joins TRBV4-2 to TRBJ1-5, with a possible D match to TRBD1 (6 bases). The source material was PBMCs. DNA for the CDR3: TGTGCCAGCAGCCAAGATAGGGGGAGCAATCAGCCCCAGCATTTT. It translates to CASSQDRGSNQPQHF.